The T cell receptor beta chain described here comes from a study of blood T cell repertoires in COVID-19. The CDR3 loop spans 16 amino acids. Germline trimming cut 2 bases from V and 4 bases from J; bases unmatched to any gene: 5. From germline, CDR1 is MGHRA and CDR2 YSYEKL. Profiling relied on immunoSEQ multiplex PCR, and the TCRdb table lists in-frame clones only, not all of them. The sample records approximately 270,000 clones, 80% to 90% being singletons. This TCR was sampled from a man aged 25 to 45 with acute or convalescent COVID-19. The sample consisted of peripheral blood. The chain joins TRBV4-1 to TRBJ2-2; TRBD2 agrees at 9 bases. Here the CDR3 DNA reads TGCGCCAGCAGCCAAAATAGCGGGAGACCCACCGGGGAGCTGTTTTTT. Translation gives CASSQNSGRPTGELFF.